Shown below are 13 T cell receptor beta chains from a single sample sequenced in a study of blood T cell repertoires in COVID-19. Using immunoSEQ multiplex PCR, the repertoire was profiled, and TCRdb retains in-frame clones only, with some absent. This sample has around 140,000 clones, with around 86% found just once. Source material: peripheral blood. The receptors here all came from a woman aged 65 to 85 with COVID-19, enrolled during active disease.

The rearrangement links TRBV5-1 to TRBJ1-1, with D maybe TRBD1 (5 bases). The CDR3 has 16 residues. Per the germline V gene, CDR1 is SGHRS and CDR2 is YFSETQ. V was cut by 0 bases and J by 0 bases, with 12 bases left in between. The CDR3 nucleotides are TGCGCCAGCAGCTTGGTGGGGGGTCCGTTGAACACTGAAGCTTTCTTT. This gives the protein CASSLVGGPLNTEAFF.

The CDR3 protein is CASAGGQYSPGELFF. Written as DNA, the CDR3 is TGTGCTTCAGCGGGGGGGCAATATTCTCCCGGGGAGCTGTTTTTT. This chain uses TRBV28 with TRBJ2-2; 10 bases agree with TRBD2. The CDR3 is 15 amino acids. Per germline, CDR1 MDHEN and CDR2 SYDVKM.

This chain joins TRBV4-2 and TRBJ1-4; possible D gene TRBD1, 5 bases. CDR3 size: 14 residues. Germline loops: CDR1 LGHNA, CDR2 YNFKEQ. Deletions cut 1 base from V and 8 bases from J, with 11 bases between. The DNA of the CDR3 is TGTGCCAGCAGCCAAGGACAGCGGGGAGAAAAACTGTTTTTT. It is translated as CASSQGQRGEKLFF.

V gene TRBV5-1 combines with J gene TRBJ2-3; TRBD2 matches at 9 bases. CDR1 is SGHRS and CDR2 is YFSETQ in the germline V gene. CDR3 length: 19 residues. J lost 1 base, V lost 3 bases, and 15 bases had no gene match. CDR3 sequence: CASSYGHAGGHLGTDTQYF. CDR3 DNA: TGCGCCAGCAGCTATGGTCACGCGGGGGGGCACTTGGGCACAGATACGCAGTATTTT.

V usage is TRBV6-5 and J usage is TRBJ1-2, with TRBD1 matching over 7 bases. CDR1 is MNHEY and CDR2 is SVGAGI in the germline V gene. Trimming cost V 7 bases and J 2 bases; bases outside gene matches: 7. This CDR3 spans 14 amino acids. The CDR3: CASTPGQANYGYTF. The CDR3 DNA sequence: TGTGCCAGCACTCCCGGACAGGCGAACTATGGCTACACCTTC.

The chain has TRBV4-1 and TRBJ1-2; D might be TRBD1 (5 bases). The V end was cut by 0 bases, the J end by 5 bases, with 13 bases between. This CDR3 spans 15 amino acids. CDR1 and CDR2 from the germline V gene are MGHRA and YSYEKL. The CDR3 DNA follows: TGCGCCAGCAGCCAAGAACAGGCAGGAGGGTATGGCTACACCTTC. Translated: CASSQEQAGGYGYTF.

The CDR3 reads CASSLVASFRTTETQYF. Written as DNA, the CDR3 is TGCGCCAGCAGCTTGGTGGCTAGCTTCCGAACGACAGAGACCCAGTACTTC. The genes are TRBV5-1 and TRBJ2-5; a weak D match, TRBD2 (5 bases). The CDR3 sequence is 17 residues long. V gave up 0 bases and J gave up 4 bases, with 19 bases separating them. Germline loops: CDR1 SGHRS, CDR2 YFSETQ. Full variable domain (remainder filled in from reference TRBV5-1 and TRBJ2-5): KAGVTQTPRYLIKTRGQQVTLSCSPISGHRSVSWYQQTPGQGLQFLFEYFSETQRNKGNFPGRFSGRQFSNSRSEMNVSTLELGDSALYLCASSLVASFRTTETQYFGPGTRLLVL.

The V and J genes are TRBV5-1 and TRBJ2-7; possibly TRBD1 for D (5 bases). Between the trimmed V and J ends, which lost 5 bases and 2 bases, there was a span of 14 bases. The CDR3 runs to 14 residues. CDR1 and CDR2 (germline): SGHRS, YFSETQ. CDR3 region: CASRRSGNPYEQYF. The CDR3, as DNA: TGCGCCAGCAGACGTTCAGGGAATCCCTACGAGCAGTACTTC.

This sequence joins TRBV18 and TRBJ1-6; D not certain. The CDR3 has 15 residues. Germline V lookup: CDR1 KGHSH, CDR2 LQKENI. Trimming shortened V by 6 bases and J by 6 bases, and 15 bases separated the two germline ends. The CDR3 loop is CASSPEKRPNSPLHF. In nucleotides, the CDR3 is TGTGCCAGCTCGCCGGAAAAGCGGCCTAATTCACCCCTCCACTTT.

V and J are TRBV3-1 (or the pseudogene TRBV3-2) and TRBJ1-5, with no clear D. Trimming took 1 base from V and 2 from J, leaving 9 bases between them. The CDR3 runs 15 residues. Germline CDR1 LGHDT, CDR2 YNNKEL (reference sequence). CDR3 nucleotide sequence: TGTGCCAGCAGCCAAGGTCGAGGAGGCAATCAGCCCCAGCATTTT. Protein: CASSQGRGGNQPQHF.

The gene calls are TRBV18 and TRBJ1-4; D is ambiguous. Germline-derived CDR1 and CDR2 are KGHSH and LQKENI. V lost 2 bases, J lost 0 bases, and 7 bases lay in between. CDR3 size: 15 residues. The CDR3 region has the DNA TGTGCCAGCTCACCAGAGGTCGCAACTAATGAAAAACTGTTTTTT. It translates to CASSPEVATNEKLFF.

This rearrangement joins TRBV20-1 to TRBJ1-2; D gene uncertain. V was pared by 5 bases and J by 4 bases, with 8 bases between. Germline V lookup: CDR1 DFQATT, CDR2 SNEGSKA (reference sequence). The CDR3 contains 11 residues. CDR3 sequence reads: CSARLSYGYTF. In DNA form, the CDR3 reads TGCAGTGCTCGACTTAGCTATGGCTACACCTTC.

The rearrangement uses TRBV15 and TRBJ2-2; 11 bases fit TRBD2. Per germline, CDR1 LNHNV and CDR2 YYDKDF (reference sequence). Trimming at V came to 3 bases and at J to 5 bases, leaving 5 bases not matched to a gene. CDR3 length equals 16 residues. CDR3 nucleotides: TGTGCCACCAGCAGGAAAAGACTAGCGGGGACCGGGGAGCTGTTTTTT. Translating gives CATSRKRLAGTGELFF.